Below, 30 T cell receptor beta chains from the same sample are listed, as sequenced in a study of control samples from healthy donors and cancer patients. Clones were read by immunoSEQ multiplex PCR, and TCRdb kept only the in-frame ones, dropping some. The profile shows 110,000 to 150,000 clones, about 88% of them singletons. Sequenced sample: blood. The receptors stem from a woman in her 30s in good health.

The chain employs TRBV2 and TRBJ2-1; 7 nucleotides match TRBD1. The CDR3 contains 16 residues. The germline CDR1 and CDR2 sequences are SNHLY and FYNNEI. V was clipped by 6 bases and J by 0 bases; unmatched bases: 8. Written as DNA, the CDR3 is TGTGCCAGCAGCGTCCCCAGGGGGTCCTCCTACAATGAGCAGTTCTTC. Translated: CASSVPRGSSYNEQFF.

V is TRBV19 and J is TRBJ2-5, with 7 bases identical to TRBD2. The CDR3 covers 15 residues. V shed 3 bases and J 5 bases; nucleotides not matched to a gene: 9. The V gene's germline CDR1 is LNHDA and CDR2 SQIVND (reference sequence). CDR3 sequence (DNA): TGTGCCAGTAGTATGTTAGCGGGTGGTTGGGAGACCCAGTACTTC. It encodes CASSMLAGGWETQYF.

The rearrangement uses TRBV28 and TRBJ2-5; D may correspond to TRBD1 or TRBD2 (7 bases each). Trimming shortened V by 4 bases and J by 1 base, and 16 bases separated the two germline ends. This CDR3 region has 16 residues. CDR1 MDHEN and CDR2 SYDVKM come from the germline V gene. The CDR3, as DNA: TGTGCCAGCAGTTCCCGACAGGGAGGGATCCAAGAGACCCAGTACTTC. Residues: CASSSRQGGIQETQYF.

This clone has only one observation. The rearrangement links TRBV24-1 to TRBJ2-3, with D possibly called TRBD1 or TRBD2 (5 bases each). CDR3 length: 13 residues. V was shortened by 5 bases and J by 2 bases, with 7 bases between the two germline ends. The germline gives CDR1 KGHDR, CDR2 SFDVKD. The CDR3 region is CATSGGATDTQYF. The CDR3 DNA sequence: TGTGCCACCAGTGGAGGGGCCACAGATACGCAGTATTTT.

This chain links TRBV12-3 or TRBV12-4 with TRBJ1-2, with D perhaps TRBD1 (5 bases). Trimming stripped 6 bases from V and 6 bases from J, with 14 bases between. This CDR3 is built from 13 residues. CDR3 sequence reads: CASSDGGVDGYTF. CDR3 coding DNA: TGTGCCAGCAGCGATGGAGGGGTAGATGGCTACACCTTC.

This clone has just a few counts. The CDR3 DNA reads TGTGCCAGCAGCTTATTAGGGCCCCCCTCCTACGAGCAGTACTTC. It encodes CASSLLGPPSYEQYF. This chain connects TRBV7-3 to TRBJ2-7; D not resolved. V lost 2 bases and J 0 bases, leaving 11 bases between the germline ends. Looked up from germline, CDR1 is SGHTA and CDR2 is FQGTGA. The CDR3 consists of 15 residues.

The genes are TRBV19 and TRBJ1-2; tentatively, D is TRBD1 (5 bases). The length of the CDR3 is 15 residues. Germline CDR1 is LNHDA and CDR2 is SQIVND (reference sequence). Trimming took off 5 bases at V and 0 bases at J, with 13 bases between the two ends. CDR3 region: CASSPAQGSNYGYTF. CDR3 in DNA: TGTGCCAGTAGTCCCGCCCAGGGCTCTAACTATGGCTACACCTTC. Looking up the rest from reference TRBV19 and TRBJ1-2 gives the full variable domain: DGGITQSPKYLFRKEGQNVTLSCEQNLNHDAMYWYRQDPGQGLRLIYYSQIVNDFQKGDIAEGYSVSREKKESFPLTVTSAQKNPTAFYLCASSPAQGSNYGYTFGSGTRLTVV.

The rearrangement links TRBV7-2 to TRBJ2-7; TRBD1 might be the D (5 bases). Germline assignment: CDR1 SGHTA and CDR2 FQGNSA. CDR3 length equals 14 residues. V dropped 0 bases and J dropped 6 bases, with 12 bases sitting between them. The CDR3 loop is CASSLAQGLGEQYF. DNA of the CDR3: TGTGCCAGCAGCTTAGCCCAGGGTTTGGGCGAGCAGTACTTC.

The chain has TRBV5-1 and TRBJ2-1; 11 bases match TRBD2. The CDR3 spans 16 residues. The junction had 8 bases not matched to a gene; V was cut back by 3 bases and J by 6 bases. The germline gives CDR1 SGHRS, CDR2 YFSETQ. CDR3 DNA: TGCGCCAGCAGCTGGAGTACTAGCGGGAGCAGCAATGAGCAGTTCTTC. Protein: CASSWSTSGSSNEQFF. The whole variable domain, remainder taken from reference TRBV5-1 and TRBJ2-1, is KAGVTQTPRYLIKTRGQQVTLSCSPISGHRSVSWYQQTPGQGLQFLFEYFSETQRNKGNFPGRFSGRQFSNSRSEMNVSTLELGDSALYLCASSWSTSGSSNEQFFGPGTRLTVL.

The rearrangement uses TRBV10-3 and TRBJ1-2, with a weak D call TRBD1 (5 bases). V lost 7 bases, J lost 0 bases, and 9 bases lay in between. Germline V gene sequence: CDR1 ENHRY, CDR2 SYGVKD. This CDR3 spans 13 amino acids. The DNA for the CDR3 is TGTGCCATCACACGGGGCTCTAACTATGGCTACACCTTC. Translated: CAITRGSNYGYTF.

In this sample, this clone turned up a few times. This chain joins TRBV9 and TRBJ1-6, with D perhaps matching TRBD1 (6 bases). Germline CDR1 and CDR2: SGDLS and YYNGEE. The length of the CDR3 is 15 residues. V was clipped by 4 bases and J by 7 bases, with 15 bases between them. CDR3 protein: CASSPPGGQNSPLHF. The CDR3 DNA follows: TGTGCCAGCAGCCCGCCGGGGGGCCAGAATTCACCCCTCCACTTT.

The chain recombines TRBV19 with TRBJ2-1; no reliable D call. In germline, CDR1 is LNHDA, CDR2 SQIVND (reference sequence). The CDR3 covers 15 residues. The V end lost 3 bases, the J end lost 0 bases, and 9 bases lay between the germline ends. The CDR3 sequence is CASSIQASSYNEQFF. DNA for the CDR3: TGTGCCAGTAGTATTCAGGCAAGCTCCTACAATGAGCAGTTCTTC.

V usage is TRBV2 and J usage is TRBJ1-1; unclear D gene. Trimming stripped 6 bases from V and 1 base from J, with 12 bases between. The CDR3 sequence is 14 residues long. Germline V lookup: CDR1 SNHLY, CDR2 FYNNEI. CDR3 coding DNA: TGTGCCAGCAGAAGGACGGAAAAGAACACTGAAGCTTTCTTT. It yields the protein CASRRTEKNTEAFF. The full variable domain, its missing parts supplied by reference TRBV2 and TRBJ1-1, is EPEVTQTPSHQVTQMGQEVILRCVPISNHLYFYWYRQILGQKVEFLVSFYNNEISEKSEIFDDQFSVERPDGSNFTLKIRSTKLEDSAMYFCASRRTEKNTEAFFGQGTRLTVV.

This chain uses TRBV6-5 with TRBJ1-5, with D hard to call. Looked up from germline, CDR1 is MNHEY and CDR2 is SVGAGI. The CDR3 has 11 residues. Trimming stripped 8 bases from V and 8 bases from J, with 10 bases between. The CDR3 DNA sequence: TGTGCCAGCGGAATAGTGGAGCCCCAGCATTTT. Protein: CASGIVEPQHF.

The chain combines TRBV19 with TRBJ1-2; unclear D gene. Germline loops: CDR1 LNHDA, CDR2 SQIVND (reference sequence). This CDR3 has 13 amino acids. Trimming left V 7 bases short and J 0 bases short, with 9 bases between. This chain's CDR3 is CASINPSNYGYTF. CDR3 sequence (DNA): TGTGCCAGTATCAATCCCTCTAACTATGGCTACACCTTC.

This chain connects TRBV29-1 to TRBJ2-3, with D tentatively TRBD2 (6 bases). V lost 4 bases and J 1 base, leaving 9 bases between the germline ends. Germline CDR1 is SQVTM and CDR2 is ANQGSEA. This CDR3 contains 13 residues. The CDR3 DNA reads as TGCAGCGTTGTGGCTAGCGGCACAGATACGCAGTATTTT. Protein product: CSVVASGTDTQYF.

This clone was counted once. This chain connects TRBV15 to TRBJ2-2; 8 bases align to TRBD2. The CDR3 runs 16 residues. The junction had 1 base not matched to a gene; V was cut back by 1 base and J by 0 bases. Germline CDR1 LNHNV, CDR2 YYDKDF (reference sequence). In DNA form, the CDR3 reads TGTGCCACCAGCAGAGTGGGACTAGCGAACACCGGGGAGCTGTTTTTT. Protein: CATSRVGLANTGELFF.

The chain is built from TRBV19 and TRBJ1-2; D is possibly TRBD1 (6 bases). CDR3 length: 16 amino acids. V was clipped by 0 bases and J by 3 bases, with 14 bases between them. Germline lookup yields CDR1 LNHDA and CDR2 SQIVND (reference sequence). The CDR3 loop is CASSIDSSGQYYGYTF. Here the CDR3 DNA reads TGTGCCAGTAGTATAGATTCGAGTGGACAGTACTATGGCTACACCTTC.

V gene TRBV6-1 combines with J gene TRBJ2-2; weak D call: TRBD2 (6 bases). V was trimmed by 1 base and J by 7 bases, leaving 10 bases between them. Germline lookup yields CDR1 MNHNS and CDR2 SASEGT. The CDR3 consists of 14 residues. CDR3 nucleotides: TGTGCCAGCAGTGAAGGGGGGGAGTACGGGGAGCTGTTTTTT. It specifies CASSEGGEYGELFF.

The chain recombines TRBV3-1 (or the pseudogene TRBV3-2) with TRBJ1-2, with a possible D match to TRBD1 (5 bases). Germline CDR1 is LGHDT and CDR2 is YNNKEL (reference sequence). The CDR3 consists of 14 residues. V was cut by 3 bases and J by 7 bases, with 15 bases left in between. For the CDR3, the DNA is TGTGCCAGCAGCCATGCTGCTGGGGGTGCTGGCTACACCTTC. It translates to CASSHAAGGAGYTF.

J is TRBJ1-6 and V is TRBV24-1; tentative D call: TRBD1 (5 bases). Germline CDR1 and CDR2: KGHDR and SFDVKD. Trimming stripped 5 bases from V and 7 bases from J, with 11 bases between. The CDR3 has 14 amino acids. For the CDR3, the DNA is TGTGCCACCAGTGCAGGGTTCTCGAATTCACCCCTCCACTTT. Translated: CATSAGFSNSPLHF.

The chain joins TRBV5-1 to TRBJ2-7; 7 bases are shared with TRBD1. With V trimmed by 3 bases and J by 3 bases, 6 bases remained unmatched. Looked up from germline, CDR1 is SGHRS and CDR2 is YFSETQ. The CDR3 spans 14 residues. Here the CDR3 DNA reads TGCGCCAGCAGCTCCACAGGGGCTGACTACGAGCAGTACTTC. Translating gives CASSSTGADYEQYF.

The chain is built from TRBV10-3 and TRBJ1-1, with D possibly matching TRBD1 (5 bases). CDR1 ENHRY and CDR2 SYGVKD come from the germline V gene. This CDR3 has 14 amino acids. The V end was cut by 10 bases, the J end by 3 bases, with 18 bases between. CDR3 region: CATNPGRRDTEAFF. CDR3 DNA: TGTGCCACCAACCCAGGGCGGAGGGACACTGAAGCTTTCTTT.

The chain couples TRBV2 to TRBJ2-3; D is unclear. Germline-derived CDR1 and CDR2 are SNHLY and FYNNEI. This CDR3 has 12 residues. Trimming cost V 5 bases and J 6 bases, with 9 bases left between them. CDR3 coding DNA: TGTGCCAGCAGTTTAGAGGCGGATACGCAGTATTTT. Protein sequence: CASSLEADTQYF.

The gene calls are TRBV4-2 and TRBJ1-4; perhaps TRBD1 as D (6 bases). CDR1 is LGHNA and CDR2 is YNFKEQ in the germline V gene. The CDR3 is 15 amino acids. V was trimmed by 1 base and J by 2 bases, leaving 8 bases between them. CDR3: CASSQARGTNEKLFF. The CDR3 DNA follows: TGTGCCAGCAGCCAAGCGAGGGGGACTAATGAAAAACTGTTTTTT.

Turning to this clone: Other DNA sequences in this specimen translate into the identical CDR3. The rearrangement links TRBV18 to TRBJ1-5; D uncertain. The CDR3 runs 14 residues. V lost 2 bases and J 1 base, leaving 6 bases between the germline ends. Germline CDR1 KGHSH, CDR2 LQKENI. The CDR3 protein is CASSPTASNQPQHF. In DNA, the CDR3 is TGTGCCAGCTCACCAACTGCGAGCAATCAGCCCCAGCATTTT.

The V gene is TRBV19, the J gene TRBJ1-5; D ambiguous. Between the trimmed V and J ends, which lost 7 bases and 2 bases, there was a span of 15 bases. Germline-derived CDR1 and CDR2 are LNHDA and SQIVND (reference sequence). The CDR3 is made up of 15 amino acids. The CDR3 loop reads CASTADFRGNQPQHF. The DNA of the CDR3 is TGTGCCAGTACCGCTGATTTTAGGGGCAATCAGCCCCAGCATTTT.

The chain uses TRBV9 and TRBJ2-7, with D tentatively TRBD1 (5 bases). CDR1 is SGDLS, CDR2 YYNGEE, per germline. Trimming left V 0 bases short and J 2 bases short, with 9 bases between. This CDR3 contains 14 residues. In DNA form, the CDR3 reads TGTGCCAGCAGCGTAGCTTGGACAACCTACGAGCAGTACTTC. Translation: CASSVAWTTYEQYF.

V gene TRBV7-6 combines with J gene TRBJ1-1; 11 nucleotides line up with TRBD1. With V trimmed by 3 bases and J by 3 bases, 3 bases remained unmatched. Germline CDR1 reads SGHVS; CDR2 reads FNYEAQ. The CDR3 totals 15 residues. CDR3 protein: CASSLDRGPDTEAFF. CDR3 nucleotide sequence: TGTGCCAGCAGCTTGGACAGGGGGCCTGACACTGAAGCTTTCTTT.

CDR3 in amino acids: CASSESTGQSGNTIYF. The CDR3 DNA sequence: TGCGCCAGCAGTGAGTCGACTGGACAGTCTGGAAACACCATATATTTT. This rearrangement joins TRBV10-1 to TRBJ1-3; TRBD1 might be the D (6 bases). The CDR3 is made up of 16 amino acids. The germline V gene has CDR1 WNHNN and CDR2 SYGVQD (reference sequence). The V end was cut by 0 bases, the J end by 1 base, with 10 bases between.